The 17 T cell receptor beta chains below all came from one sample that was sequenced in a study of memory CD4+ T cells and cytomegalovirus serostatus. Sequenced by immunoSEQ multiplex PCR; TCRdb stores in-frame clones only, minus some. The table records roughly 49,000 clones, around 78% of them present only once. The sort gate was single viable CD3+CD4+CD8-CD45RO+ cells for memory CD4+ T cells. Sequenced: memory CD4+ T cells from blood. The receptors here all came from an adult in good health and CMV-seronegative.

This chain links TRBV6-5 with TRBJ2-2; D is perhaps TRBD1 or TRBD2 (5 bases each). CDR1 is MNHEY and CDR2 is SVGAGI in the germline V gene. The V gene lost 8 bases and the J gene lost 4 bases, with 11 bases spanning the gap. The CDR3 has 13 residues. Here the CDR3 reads CASLGESTGELFF. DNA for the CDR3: TGTGCCAGCCTAGGGGAGAGCACCGGGGAGCTGTTTTTT.

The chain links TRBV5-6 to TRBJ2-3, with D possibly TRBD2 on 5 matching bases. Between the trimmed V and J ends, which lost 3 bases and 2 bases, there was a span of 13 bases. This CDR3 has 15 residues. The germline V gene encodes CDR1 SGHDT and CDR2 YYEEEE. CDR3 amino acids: CASSSKPGFTDTQYF. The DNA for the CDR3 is TGTGCCAGCAGCTCGAAACCGGGATTCACAGATACGCAGTATTTT.

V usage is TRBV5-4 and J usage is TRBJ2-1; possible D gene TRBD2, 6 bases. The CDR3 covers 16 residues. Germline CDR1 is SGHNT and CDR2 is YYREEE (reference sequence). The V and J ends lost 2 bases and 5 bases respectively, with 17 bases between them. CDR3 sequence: CASSFGGTATNNEQFF. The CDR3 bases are TGTGCCAGCAGCTTTGGCGGGACCGCCACCAACAATGAGCAGTTCTTC.

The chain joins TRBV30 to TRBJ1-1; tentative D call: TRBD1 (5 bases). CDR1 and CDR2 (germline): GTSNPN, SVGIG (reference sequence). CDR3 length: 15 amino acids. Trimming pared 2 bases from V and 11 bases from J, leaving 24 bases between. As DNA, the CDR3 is TGTGCCTGGAGTTTCCCCGGGACGGCTCTCTTGGGGGCTTTCTTT. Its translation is CAWSFPGTALLGAFF.

CDR3 sequence reads: CASGLVRSGSNTGELFF. The CDR3 region has the DNA TGTGCTAGTGGTTTGGTACGATCGGGCAGTAACACCGGGGAGCTGTTTTTT. The chain couples TRBV12-5 to TRBJ2-2; no clear D. Trimming pared 0 bases from V and 2 bases from J, leaving 13 bases between. This CDR3 region has 17 residues. The germline CDR1 and CDR2 sequences are LGHNT and FRNRAP.

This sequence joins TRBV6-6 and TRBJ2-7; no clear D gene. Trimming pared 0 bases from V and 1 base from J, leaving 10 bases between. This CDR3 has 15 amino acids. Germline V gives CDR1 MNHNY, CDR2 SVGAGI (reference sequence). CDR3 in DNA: TGTGCCAGCAGTTACTCGACTCAACCTTCCTACGAGCAGTACTTC. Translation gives CASSYSTQPSYEQYF.

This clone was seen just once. This CDR3 is CSAATGKETQYF. CDR3 nucleotide sequence: TGCAGCGCCGCTACAGGAAAAGAGACCCAGTACTTC. This chain uses TRBV29-1 with TRBJ2-5, with TRBD1 as a possible D gene (5 bases). Germline CDR1 SQVTM, CDR2 ANQGSEA. The V end lost 7 bases, the J end lost 3 bases, and 12 bases lay between the germline ends. CDR3 length equals 12 residues.

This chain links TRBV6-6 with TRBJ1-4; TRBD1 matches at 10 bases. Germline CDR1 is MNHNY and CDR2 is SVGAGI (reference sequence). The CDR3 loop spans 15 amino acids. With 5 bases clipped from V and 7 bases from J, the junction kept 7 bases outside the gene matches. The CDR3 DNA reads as TGTGCCAGCAGTGAGTGGGACAGGGGCGCTGAAAAACTGTTTTTT. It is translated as CASSEWDRGAEKLFF.

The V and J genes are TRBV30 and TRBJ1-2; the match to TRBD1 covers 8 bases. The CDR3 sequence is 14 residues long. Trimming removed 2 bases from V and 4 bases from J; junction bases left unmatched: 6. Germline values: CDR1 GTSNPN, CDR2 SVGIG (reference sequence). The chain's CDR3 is CAWSTRQGTYGYTF. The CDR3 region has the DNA TGTGCCTGGAGTACCAGACAGGGGACCTATGGCTACACCTTC.

The CDR3 nucleotides read TGTGCCAGCAGCGAACGGACAGGGTCCACTGAAGCTTTCTTT. Protein product: CASSERTGSTEAFF. The chain has TRBV7-2 and TRBJ1-1, with 8 bases aligning to TRBD1. Germline V gives CDR1 SGHTA, CDR2 FQGNSA. The CDR3 sequence is 14 residues long. The V gene end was trimmed by 5 bases and the J gene end by 4 bases; junction bases not matched to a gene: 6.

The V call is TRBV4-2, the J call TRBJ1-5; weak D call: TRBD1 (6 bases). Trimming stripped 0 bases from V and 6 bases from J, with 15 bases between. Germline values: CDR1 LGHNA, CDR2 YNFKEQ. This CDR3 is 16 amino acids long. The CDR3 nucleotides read TGTGCCAGCAGCCAAGATCCTACGGGGGGCGGTCAGCCCCAGCATTTT. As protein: CASSQDPTGGGQPQHF.

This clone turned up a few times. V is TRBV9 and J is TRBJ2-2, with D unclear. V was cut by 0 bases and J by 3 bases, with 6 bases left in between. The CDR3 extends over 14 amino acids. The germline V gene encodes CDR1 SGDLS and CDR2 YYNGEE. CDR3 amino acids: CASSVGVDTGELFF. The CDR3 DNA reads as TGTGCCAGCAGCGTAGGAGTCGACACCGGGGAGCTGTTTTTT.

CDR3 sequence: CAITPAGGGAMDTGELFF. The CDR3 region has the DNA TGTGCCATCACCCCCGCCGGCGGGGGGGCTATGGACACCGGGGAGCTGTTTTTT. V and J are TRBV10-3 and TRBJ2-2; 9 positions agree with TRBD2. Germline CDR1 is ENHRY and CDR2 is SYGVKD. This CDR3 has 18 amino acids. V dropped 7 bases and J dropped 3; count of bases not matched to a gene: 15.

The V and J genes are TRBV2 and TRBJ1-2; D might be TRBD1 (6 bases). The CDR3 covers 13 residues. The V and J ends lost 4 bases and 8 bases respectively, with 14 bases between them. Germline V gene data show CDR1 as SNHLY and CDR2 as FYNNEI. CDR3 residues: CASSVSGAEGYTF. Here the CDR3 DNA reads TGTGCCAGCAGTGTATCGGGGGCAGAAGGCTACACCTTC.

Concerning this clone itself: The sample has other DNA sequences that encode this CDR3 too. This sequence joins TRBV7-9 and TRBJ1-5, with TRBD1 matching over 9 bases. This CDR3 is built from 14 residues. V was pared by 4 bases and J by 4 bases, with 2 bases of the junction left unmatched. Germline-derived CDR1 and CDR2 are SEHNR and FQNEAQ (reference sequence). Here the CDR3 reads CASSSGTGNQPQHF. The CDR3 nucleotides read TGTGCCAGCAGCTCCGGGACAGGGAATCAGCCCCAGCATTTT.

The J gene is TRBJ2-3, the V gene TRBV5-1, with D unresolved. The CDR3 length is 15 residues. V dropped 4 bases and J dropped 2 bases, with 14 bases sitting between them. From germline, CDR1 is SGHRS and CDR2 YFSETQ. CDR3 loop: CASSPIPSVTDTQYF. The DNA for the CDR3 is TGCGCCAGCAGCCCCATCCCGAGTGTCACAGATACGCAGTATTTT.

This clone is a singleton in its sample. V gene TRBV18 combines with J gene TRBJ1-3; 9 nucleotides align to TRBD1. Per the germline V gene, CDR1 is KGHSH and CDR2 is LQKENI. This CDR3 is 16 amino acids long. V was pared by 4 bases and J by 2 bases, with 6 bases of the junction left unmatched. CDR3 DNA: TGTGCCAGCTCACTGGGACAGGGCGCCACTGGAAACACCATATATTTT. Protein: CASSLGQGATGNTIYF.